This T cell receptor beta chain appears in the sequencing data of a study of T cells in Graves' hyperthyroidism and ophthalmopathy (dated by TCRdb to the late 2010s). Background for the entire study: TCR V-J signatures able to tell the groups apart were searched for in a discovery cohort of about a hundred patients, of whom around 42 had Graves' ophthalmopathy and about 60 had stable Graves' hyperthyroidism. Prospective prediction of ophthalmopathy was tested in an independent validation cohort of approximately 19 hyperthyroidism patients and 15 to 17 patients who later progressed to ophthalmopathy. For training and testing, the 110 or so patients in the discovery cohort were randomly divided in a 7:3 ratio. In addition, the study compared T-cell repertoires in thyroid tissue and in blood from 6 or 7 Graves' hyperthyroidism patients. Following sampling, methimazole starting at 30 mg daily was given to hyperthyroidism patients, and high-dose intravenous methylprednisolone was given to ophthalmopathy patients. The paper describes TCR Vbeta CDR3 sequencing of 120 to 150 peripheral blood samples, made up of around 41 ophthalmopathy patients, 70 to 75 hyperthyroidism patients and about 17 progressor patients.

Amplification of TCR beta CDR3 regions was carried out from RNA transcripts. For the first round of RT-PCR on the TCR CDR3, the HTBI primer set was used together with the Qiagen OneStep RT-PCR kit. The libraries were constructed in a second round of multiplex PCR and then size-selected and purified. The libraries were sequenced on an Illumina HiSeq2000 using paired-end 100 bp reads. As for the authors' bioinformatics: Raw data were processed with SOAPnuke, discarding reads with adapters, uncalled bases, mean Phred below 15, or no exact constant-primer or identifier match. High-quality paired reads were merged with COPE v1.2.5, and unique nucleotide sequences were defined as clonotypes. Clonotypes were aligned to IMGT TRBV, TRBD and TRBJ reference segments using MiTCR v1.1. Analysis was restricted to V-J combinations with a frequency above 0.0001, which covered roughly 99% of repertoires. A TCS score was defined as the ratio of F50 (clonal expansion) to E x V (chaos), with BLOSUM62-based TCRdist applied between CDR3 peptides within each V-J. Welch's t-statistics and random forest reduced 500 to 650 V-J features to fewer than 15, which were used in a naive Bayes classifier (R e1071). Thyroid-blood repertoire similarity was quantified with the Morisita-Horn index. In-frame beta chains were kept once TCRdb had trimmed the public reads at Q25 with fastp and called clones with MiXCR. One record per CDR3 amino acid sequence lists the most common genes and DNA. The V and J calls were not made by the authors but by TCRdb's processing. This sample is represented by more than 500,000 distinct CDR3 sequences; 46% of them were singletons. The ten largest clonotypes hold around 20% of the sample.

What the research found in general, with its limitations: Most expanded thyroid clonotypes (frequency above 0.001) were also found in blood, which suggests that blood repertoires may mirror thyroid immune responses. In validation, progression to ophthalmopathy was predicted by the model with 70.59% sensitivity and 72% to 85% specificity, a median of approximately 6.5 months before onset. Sample size was not statistically predetermined, and investigators were not blinded to group allocation. A model built on a 13 V-J signature distinguished ophthalmopathy from stable hyperthyroidism, reaching 87.88% sensitivity and under 84% specificity in cross-validation and 80%/75% in testing.

Any patient with an uncontrolled infection, another autoimmune disease, pregnancy or lactation was excluded. Clinical symptoms, serum thyroxine and TRAb, thyroid ultrasound, and orbital computed tomography formed the basis for the diagnoses. Trizol reagent was used to extract total RNA, and RNA quality was then checked on an Agilent 2100 Bioanalyzer. The germline V gene sets CDR1 to SQVTM and CDR2 to ANQGSEA. Inclusive of the bounding cysteine and phenylalanine, the CDR3 is 14 residues long. Left in the record is the CDR3 DNA by itself, 42 bases read in frame from the first base. V sheds 6 bases and J sheds 2 bases, leaving 17 bases between their ends. On this clonotype: No cognate antigen has been identified for it. No base quality values were provided; no much bigger clone lies one nucleotide off.

Sequenced sample: peripheral blood or thyroid tissue (not recorded which). This chain joins TRBV29-1 to TRBJ2-7; the D gene lacks a confident call. The sequence derives from an adult woman with Graves' disease, either hyperthyroidism or ophthalmopathy (not recorded which). Here is the DNA: TGCAGCGTGTCAGCCGACGGACCCCCCTACGAGCAGTACTTC. This gives the protein CSVSADGPPYEQYF.